This T cell receptor (beta chain) was sequenced in a study of cytomegalovirus exposure and HLA in healthy donors. Study background: Unique TCR beta sequences numbering about 100 million came from 150 million to 200 million T cells in an earlier analysis.

Vbeta (60) and Jbeta (13) primers were used in the PCR. Generated by immunoSEQ multiplex PCR, the TCRdb table keeps only in-frame clones and is missing some. The sample has about 160,000 clones, 60% to 80% seen once. The CDR3 has 14 amino acids. J lost 7 bases, V lost 2 bases, and 10 bases had no gene match. CDR1 and CDR2 (germline): SQVTM, ANQGSEA. The sequenced sample consisted of PBMCs. The chain recombines TRBV29-1 with TRBJ1-1; 7 bases are shared with TRBD1. The origin of this receptor is a woman between 50 and 59 years old in good health and CMV-seropositive. The CDR3 DNA reads TGCAGCGTTGAATATACCCAGGGGGGTAGTGAAGCTTTCTTT. Translation gives CSVEYTQGGSEAFF.